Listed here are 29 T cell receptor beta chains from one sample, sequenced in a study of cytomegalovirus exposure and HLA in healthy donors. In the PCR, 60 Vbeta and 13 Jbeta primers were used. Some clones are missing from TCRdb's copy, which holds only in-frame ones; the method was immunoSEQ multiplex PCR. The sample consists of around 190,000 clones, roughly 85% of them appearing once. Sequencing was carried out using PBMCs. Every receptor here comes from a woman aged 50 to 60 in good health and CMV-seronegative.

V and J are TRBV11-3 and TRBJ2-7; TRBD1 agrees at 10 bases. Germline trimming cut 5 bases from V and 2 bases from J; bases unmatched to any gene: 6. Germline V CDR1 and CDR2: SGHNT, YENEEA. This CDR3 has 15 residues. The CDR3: CASSPGTGVPYEQYF. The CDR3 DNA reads TGTGCCAGCAGCCCGGGGACAGGGGTACCCTACGAGCAGTACTTC.

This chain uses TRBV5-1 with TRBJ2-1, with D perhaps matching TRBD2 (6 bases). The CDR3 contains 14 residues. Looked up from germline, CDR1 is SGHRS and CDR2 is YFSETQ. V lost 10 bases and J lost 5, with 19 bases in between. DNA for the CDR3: TGCGCCGGTGCCCCCGGGGCGGGAAACAATGAGCAGTTCTTC. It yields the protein CAGAPGAGNNEQFF.

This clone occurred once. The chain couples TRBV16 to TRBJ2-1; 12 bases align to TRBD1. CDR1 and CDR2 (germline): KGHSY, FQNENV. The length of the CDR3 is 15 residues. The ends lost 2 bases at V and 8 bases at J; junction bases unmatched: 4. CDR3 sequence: CASSQGGTGGDEQFF. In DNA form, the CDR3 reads TGTGCCAGCAGCCAAGGAGGGACAGGGGGCGATGAGCAGTTCTTC.

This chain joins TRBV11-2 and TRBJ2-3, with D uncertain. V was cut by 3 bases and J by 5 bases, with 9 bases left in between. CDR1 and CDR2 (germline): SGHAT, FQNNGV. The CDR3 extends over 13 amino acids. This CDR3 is CASSLSRRDTQYF. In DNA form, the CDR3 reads TGTGCCAGCAGCTTGAGTAGAAGAGATACGCAGTATTTT.

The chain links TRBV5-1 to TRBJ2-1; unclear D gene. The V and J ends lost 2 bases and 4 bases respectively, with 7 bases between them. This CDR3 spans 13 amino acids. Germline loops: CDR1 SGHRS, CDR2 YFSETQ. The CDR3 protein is CASSFTDYNEQFF. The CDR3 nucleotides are TGCGCCAGCAGCTTCACAGATTACAATGAGCAGTTCTTC. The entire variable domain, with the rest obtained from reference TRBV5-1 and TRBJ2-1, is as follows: KAGVTQTPRYLIKTRGQQVTLSCSPISGHRSVSWYQQTPGQGLQFLFEYFSETQRNKGNFPGRFSGRQFSNSRSEMNVSTLELGDSALYLCASSFTDYNEQFFGPGTRLTVL.

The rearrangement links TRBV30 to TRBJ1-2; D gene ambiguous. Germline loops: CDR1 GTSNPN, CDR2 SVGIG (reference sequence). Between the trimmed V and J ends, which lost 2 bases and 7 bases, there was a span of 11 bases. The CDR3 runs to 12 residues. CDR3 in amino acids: CAWSLKRSGYTF. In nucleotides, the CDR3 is TGTGCCTGGAGTCTCAAAAGGAGTGGCTACACCTTC.

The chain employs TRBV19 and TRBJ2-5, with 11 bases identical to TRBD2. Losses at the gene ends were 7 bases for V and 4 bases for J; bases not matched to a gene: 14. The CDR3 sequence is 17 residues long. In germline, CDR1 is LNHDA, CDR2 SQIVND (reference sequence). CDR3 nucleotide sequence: TGTGCCAGTAACCCGGGGGCTAGCGGGAGGTTTGTAGAGACCCAGTACTTC. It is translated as CASNPGASGRFVETQYF.

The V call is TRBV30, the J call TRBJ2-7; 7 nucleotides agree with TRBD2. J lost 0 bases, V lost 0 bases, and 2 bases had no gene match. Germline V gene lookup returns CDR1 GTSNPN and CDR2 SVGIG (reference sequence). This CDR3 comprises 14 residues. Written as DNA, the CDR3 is TGTGCCTGGAGTGTCGGCGGGGGCTCCTACGAGCAGTACTTC. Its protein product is CAWSVGGGSYEQYF.

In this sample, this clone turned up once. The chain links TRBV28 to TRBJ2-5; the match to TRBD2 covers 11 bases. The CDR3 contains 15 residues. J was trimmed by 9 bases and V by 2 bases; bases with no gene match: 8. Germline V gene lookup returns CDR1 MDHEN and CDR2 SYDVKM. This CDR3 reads CASSLGGTSGLAQYF. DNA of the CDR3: TGTGCCAGCAGTTTAGGAGGGACTAGCGGCCTGGCCCAGTACTTC.

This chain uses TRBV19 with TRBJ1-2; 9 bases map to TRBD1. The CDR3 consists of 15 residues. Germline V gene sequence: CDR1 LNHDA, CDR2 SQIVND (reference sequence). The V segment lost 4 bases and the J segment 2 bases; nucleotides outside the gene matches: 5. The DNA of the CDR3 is TGTGCCAGTAGTACCCCCGGACAGGGGAACTATGGCTACACCTTC. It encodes CASSTPGQGNYGYTF.

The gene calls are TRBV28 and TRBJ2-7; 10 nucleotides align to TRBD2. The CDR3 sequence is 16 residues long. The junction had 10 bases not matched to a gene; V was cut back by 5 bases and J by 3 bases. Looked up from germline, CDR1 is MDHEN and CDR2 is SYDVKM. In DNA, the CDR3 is TGTGCCAGCAGTCTGGCCCCTAGCGGGAGTATCTACGAGCAGTACTTC. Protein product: CASSLAPSGSIYEQYF.

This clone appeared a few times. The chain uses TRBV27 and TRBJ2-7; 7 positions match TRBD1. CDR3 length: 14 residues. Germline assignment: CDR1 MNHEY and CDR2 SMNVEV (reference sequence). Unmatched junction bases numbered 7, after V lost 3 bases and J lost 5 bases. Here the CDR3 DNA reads TGTGCCAGCAGTTTCCAGACAGGGAGCCACGAGCAGTACTTC. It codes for CASSFQTGSHEQYF.

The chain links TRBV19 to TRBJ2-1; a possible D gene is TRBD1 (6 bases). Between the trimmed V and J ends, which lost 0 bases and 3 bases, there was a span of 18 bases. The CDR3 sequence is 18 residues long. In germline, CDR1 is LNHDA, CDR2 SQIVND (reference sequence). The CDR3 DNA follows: TGTGCCAGTAGTATAGATTGGACAGAAACCAAACTCTACAATGAGCAGTTCTTC. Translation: CASSIDWTETKLYNEQFF.

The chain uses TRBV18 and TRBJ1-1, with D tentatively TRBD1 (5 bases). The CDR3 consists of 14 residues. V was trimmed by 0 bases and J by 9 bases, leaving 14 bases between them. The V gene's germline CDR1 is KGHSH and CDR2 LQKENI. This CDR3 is CASSPPGLKAQAFF. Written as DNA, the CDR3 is TGTGCCAGCTCACCACCGGGACTGAAAGCCCAAGCTTTCTTT. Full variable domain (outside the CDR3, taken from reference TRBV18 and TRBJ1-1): NAGVMQNPRHLVRRRGQEARLRCSPMKGHSHVYWYRQLPEEGLKFMVYLQKENIIDESGMPKERFSAEFPKEGPSILRIQQVVRGDSAAYFCASSPPGLKAQAFFGQGTRLTVV.

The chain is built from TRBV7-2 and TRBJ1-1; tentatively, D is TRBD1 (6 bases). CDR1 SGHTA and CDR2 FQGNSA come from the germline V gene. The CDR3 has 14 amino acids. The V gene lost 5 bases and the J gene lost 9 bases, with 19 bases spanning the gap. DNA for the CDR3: TGTGCCAGCAGCCCAGGCAGGGGTACCGCTAAAGCTTTCTTT. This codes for CASSPGRGTAKAFF.

CDR3 DNA sequence: TGTGCCAGCAGTGGACCCGGGACAGGACCTCCCGAGCAGTACTTC. Its protein is CASSGPGTGPPEQYF. J is TRBJ2-7 and V is TRBV6-5; 8 bases agree with TRBD1. Germline loops: CDR1 MNHEY, CDR2 SVGAGI. There are 15 residues in the CDR3. The junction had 12 bases not matched to a gene; V was cut back by 5 bases and J by 6 bases.

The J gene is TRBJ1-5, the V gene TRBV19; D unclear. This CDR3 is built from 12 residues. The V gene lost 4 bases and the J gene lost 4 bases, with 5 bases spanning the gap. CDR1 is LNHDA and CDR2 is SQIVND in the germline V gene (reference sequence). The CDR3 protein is CASSTLNQPQHF. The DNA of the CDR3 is TGTGCCAGTAGTACCTTAAATCAGCCCCAGCATTTT. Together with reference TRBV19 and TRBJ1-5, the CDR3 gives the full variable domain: DGGITQSPKYLFRKEGQNVTLSCEQNLNHDAMYWYRQDPGQGLRLIYYSQIVNDFQKGDIAEGYSVSREKKESFPLTVTSAQKNPTAFYLCASSTLNQPQHFGDGTRLSIL.

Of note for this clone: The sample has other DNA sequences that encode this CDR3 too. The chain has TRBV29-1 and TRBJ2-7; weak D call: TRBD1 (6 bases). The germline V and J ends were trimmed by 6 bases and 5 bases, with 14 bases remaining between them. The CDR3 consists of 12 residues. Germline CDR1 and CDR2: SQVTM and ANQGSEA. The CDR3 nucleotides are TGCAGCGTCGAGTCATGGGACAACGAGCAGTACTTC. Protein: CSVESWDNEQYF.

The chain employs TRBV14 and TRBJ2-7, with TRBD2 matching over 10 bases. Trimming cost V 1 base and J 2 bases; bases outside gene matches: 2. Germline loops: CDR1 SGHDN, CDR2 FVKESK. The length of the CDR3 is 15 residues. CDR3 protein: CASSQGLAGPYEQYF. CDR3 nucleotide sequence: TGTGCCAGCAGCCAAGGACTAGCGGGTCCCTACGAGCAGTACTTC.

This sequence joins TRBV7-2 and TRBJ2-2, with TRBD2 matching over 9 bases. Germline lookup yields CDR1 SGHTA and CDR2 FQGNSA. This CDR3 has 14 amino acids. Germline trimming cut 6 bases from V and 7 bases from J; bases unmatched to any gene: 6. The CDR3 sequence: CASRKREVNGELFF. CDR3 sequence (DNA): TGTGCCAGCAGGAAGCGGGAGGTTAACGGGGAGCTGTTTTTT.

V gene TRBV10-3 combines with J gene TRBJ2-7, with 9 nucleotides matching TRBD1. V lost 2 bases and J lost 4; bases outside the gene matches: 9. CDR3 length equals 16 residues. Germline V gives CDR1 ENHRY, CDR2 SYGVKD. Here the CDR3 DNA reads TGTGCCATCAGTGAGGACAGGGGGTTGCCCACTTACGAGCAGTACTTC. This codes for CAISEDRGLPTYEQYF.

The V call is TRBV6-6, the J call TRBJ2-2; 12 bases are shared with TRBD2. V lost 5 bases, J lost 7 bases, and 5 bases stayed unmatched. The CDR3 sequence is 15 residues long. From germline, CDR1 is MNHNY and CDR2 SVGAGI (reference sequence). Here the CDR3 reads CASSLGLAGRGELFF. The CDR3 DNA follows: TGTGCCAGCAGTCTCGGACTAGCGGGACGCGGGGAGCTGTTTTTT.

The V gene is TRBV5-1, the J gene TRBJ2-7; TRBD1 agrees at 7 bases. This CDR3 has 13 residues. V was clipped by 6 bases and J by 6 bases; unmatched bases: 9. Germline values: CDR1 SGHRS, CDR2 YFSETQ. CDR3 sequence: CASTRDSSSEQYF. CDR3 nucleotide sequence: TGCGCCAGCACTCGGGACAGTTCCAGCGAGCAGTACTTC.

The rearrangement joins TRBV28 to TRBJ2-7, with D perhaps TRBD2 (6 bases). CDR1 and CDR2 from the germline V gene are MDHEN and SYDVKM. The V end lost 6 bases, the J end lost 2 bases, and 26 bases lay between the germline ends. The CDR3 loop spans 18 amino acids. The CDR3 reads CASRPSWASELRTYEQYF. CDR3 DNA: TGTGCCAGCAGACCCTCCTGGGCTAGCGAGCTAAGGACCTACGAGCAGTACTTC.

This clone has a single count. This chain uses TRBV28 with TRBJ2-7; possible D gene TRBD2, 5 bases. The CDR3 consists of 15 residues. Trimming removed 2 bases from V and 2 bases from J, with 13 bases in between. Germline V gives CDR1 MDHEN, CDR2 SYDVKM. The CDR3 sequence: CASSLGSVGTYEQYF. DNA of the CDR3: TGTGCCAGCAGTTTAGGTAGCGTAGGGACCTACGAGCAGTACTTC.

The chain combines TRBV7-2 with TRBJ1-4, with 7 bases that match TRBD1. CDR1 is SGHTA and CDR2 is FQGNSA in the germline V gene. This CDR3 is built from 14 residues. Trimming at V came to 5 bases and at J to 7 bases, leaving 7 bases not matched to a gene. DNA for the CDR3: TGTGCCAGCAGCCTAAGGACAGGTGCTGAAAAACTGTTTTTT. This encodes CASSLRTGAEKLFF. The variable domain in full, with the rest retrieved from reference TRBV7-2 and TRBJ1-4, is GAGVSQSPSNKVTEKGKDVELRCDPISGHTALYWYRQSLGQGLEFLIYFQGNSAPDKSGLPSDRFSAERTGGSVSTLTIQRTQQEDSAVYLCASSLRTGAEKLFFGSGTQLSVL.

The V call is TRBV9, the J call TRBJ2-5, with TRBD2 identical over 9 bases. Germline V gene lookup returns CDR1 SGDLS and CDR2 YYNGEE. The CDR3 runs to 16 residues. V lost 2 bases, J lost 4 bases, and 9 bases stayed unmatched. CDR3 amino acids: CASSVTGTSPRETQYF. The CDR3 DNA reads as TGTGCCAGCAGCGTCACCGGGACTAGCCCTCGAGAGACCCAGTACTTC.

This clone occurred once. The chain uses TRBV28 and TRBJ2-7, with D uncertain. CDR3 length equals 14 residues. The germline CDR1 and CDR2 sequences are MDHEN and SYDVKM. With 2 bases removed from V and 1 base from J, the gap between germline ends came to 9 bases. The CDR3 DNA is TGTGCCAGCAGTTTACGGGTCGGTTCCTACGAGCAGTACTTC. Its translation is CASSLRVGSYEQYF.

The CDR3 DNA reads TGCGCCAGCAGTGCGGGGGGCTCCTACAATGAGCAGTTCTTC. Translated, it gives CASSAGGSYNEQFF. The chain employs TRBV10-2 and TRBJ2-1, with 7 nucleotides matching TRBD2. Trimming removed 4 bases from V and 0 bases from J; junction bases left unmatched: 0. The germline gives CDR1 WSHSY, CDR2 SAAADI. The CDR3 totals 14 residues.